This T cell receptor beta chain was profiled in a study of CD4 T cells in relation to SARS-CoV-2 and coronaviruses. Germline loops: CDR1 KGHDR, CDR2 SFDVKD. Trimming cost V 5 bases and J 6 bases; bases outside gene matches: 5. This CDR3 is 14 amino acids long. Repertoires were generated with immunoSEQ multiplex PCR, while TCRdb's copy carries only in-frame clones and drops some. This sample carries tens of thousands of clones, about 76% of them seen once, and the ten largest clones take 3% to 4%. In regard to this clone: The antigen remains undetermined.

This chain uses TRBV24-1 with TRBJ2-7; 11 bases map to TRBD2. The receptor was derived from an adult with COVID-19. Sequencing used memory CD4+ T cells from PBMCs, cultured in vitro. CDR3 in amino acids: CATSVTSGTGEQYF. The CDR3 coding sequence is TGTGCCACCAGTGTGACTAGCGGGACGGGCGAGCAGTACTTC.